This entry describes one TCR beta chain. Its antigen is still unknown. The PCR made use of 60 Vbeta and 13 Jbeta primers. Only in-frame clones appear in the TCRdb table, and some are missing; sequencing was by immunoSEQ multiplex PCR. The sample has 300,000 or so clones; almost 85% are singletons. The entry originates in a study of cytomegalovirus exposure and HLA in healthy donors. Study-wide points: Earlier analysis found most TCR beta V segments productive about 87% or about 30% of the time.

Source material: PBMCs. The TCR originated in a woman between 35 and 50 years old in good health and CMV-seropositive.

CDR3 DNA: TGTGCCATCAGTGGGGACAGGGGAAATGGCTACACCTTC. It codes for CAISGDRGNGYTF. This chain links TRBV10-3 with TRBJ1-2; 10 bases map to TRBD1. This CDR3 is built from 13 residues. With 4 bases clipped from V and 6 bases from J, the junction kept 2 bases outside the gene matches. Germline V CDR1 and CDR2: ENHRY, SYGVKD.